These 21 T cell receptor beta chains came from one sample sequenced in a study of T cells in narcolepsy. TCRdb's copy holds only in-frame clones and misses some; the assay was immunoSEQ multiplex PCR. Found here are over 25,000 clones, around nine tenths of them singletons; the top ten hold roughly 1.1%. Material: CD45RA- memory CD4+ T cells from PBMCs. The receptors come from a human donor with narcolepsy.

This chain links TRBV2 with TRBJ1-1; possibly TRBD1 for D (5 bases). Germline V CDR1 and CDR2: SNHLY, FYNNEI. The CDR3 loop spans 14 amino acids. Deletions cut 5 bases from V and 4 bases from J, with 14 bases between. The CDR3 loop reads CASSTETGGTEAFF. CDR3 coding DNA: TGTGCCAGCAGTACCGAAACAGGAGGCACTGAAGCTTTCTTT.

This chain uses TRBV29-1 with TRBJ2-4, with TRBD1 matching 7 bases. V lost 5 bases to trimming and J lost 1 base; unmatched junction nucleotides: 8. Germline V gene data show CDR1 as SQVTM and CDR2 as ANQGSEA. This CDR3 is built from 15 residues. The CDR3: CSVLTGSWAKNIQYF. CDR3 nucleotides: TGCAGCGTTCTGACAGGGTCTTGGGCCAAAAACATTCAGTACTTC. Full variable domain (remainder filled in from reference TRBV29-1 and TRBJ2-4): SAVISQKPSRDICQRGTSLTIQCQVDSQVTMMFWYRQQPGQSLTLIATANQGSEATYESGFVIDKFPISRPNLTFSTLTVSNMSPEDSSIYLCSVLTGSWAKNIQYFGAGTRLSVL.

The chain joins TRBV15 to TRBJ2-5; D might be TRBD1 or TRBD2, each matching 6 bases. V was cut by 4 bases and J by 4 bases, with 16 bases left in between. Germline loops: CDR1 LNHNV, CDR2 YYDKDF (reference sequence). The CDR3 is 15 residues long. CDR3 in amino acids: CATSNHREGGETQYF. The CDR3 DNA reads as TGTGCCACCAGCAACCACCGAGAGGGGGGAGAGACCCAGTACTTC.

The chain links TRBV5-5 to TRBJ1-1; no definite D call. The germline gives CDR1 SGHKS, CDR2 YYEKEE (reference sequence). V was cut by 0 bases and J by 3 bases, with 6 bases left in between. The CDR3 consists of 13 residues. CDR3 in amino acids: CASSLVVDTEAFF. CDR3 in DNA: TGTGCCAGCAGCTTGGTTGTGGACACTGAAGCTTTCTTT.

The chain has TRBV29-1 and TRBJ1-1; D is uncertain. Germline V gene lookup returns CDR1 SQVTM and CDR2 ANQGSEA. This CDR3 contains 15 residues. V lost 0 bases, J lost 3 bases, and 14 bases lay in between. The chain's CDR3 is CSVEDHGRRDTEAFF. DNA for the CDR3: TGCAGCGTTGAAGATCATGGGAGGAGGGACACTGAAGCTTTCTTT.

This clone was found a few times. CDR3 loop: CASSYSEGRREKLFF. CDR3 in DNA: TGTGCCAGCAGTTACTCCGAGGGGCGAAGGGAAAAACTGTTTTTT. The V and J genes are TRBV6-5 and TRBJ1-4, with D perhaps TRBD1 (5 bases). The CDR3 has 15 residues. Germline V lookup: CDR1 MNHEY, CDR2 SVGAGI. V was pared by 0 bases and J by 8 bases, with 13 bases between.

This clone was seen just once. The gene calls are TRBV19 and TRBJ2-6; unclear D gene. This CDR3 has 14 amino acids. Germline-derived CDR1 and CDR2 are LNHDA and SQIVND (reference sequence). The ends were cut back, 9 bases at V and 0 bases at J, with 9 bases in the middle. The CDR3 loop reads CARIAGSGANVLTF. The CDR3, as DNA: TGTGCCAGAATCGCAGGCTCTGGGGCCAACGTCCTGACTTTC.

The J gene is TRBJ2-5, the V gene TRBV11-2, with D unclear. Germline CDR1 SGHAT, CDR2 FQNNGV. The CDR3 totals 12 residues. The V end was cut by 3 bases, the J end by 5 bases, with 7 bases between. CDR3 amino acids: CASSFRWETQYF. The CDR3 nucleotides are TGTGCCAGCAGCTTTCGCTGGGAGACCCAGTACTTC.

The J gene is TRBJ2-6, the V gene TRBV5-4; 8 bases align to TRBD1. V dropped 0 bases and J dropped 4; count of bases not matched to a gene: 6. The CDR3 extends over 17 amino acids. Germline assignment: CDR1 SGHNT and CDR2 YYREEE (reference sequence). CDR3 protein: CASSLGTGNEGANVLTF. CDR3 bases: TGTGCCAGCAGCTTGGGGACAGGGAATGAAGGGGCCAACGTCCTGACTTTC. Using reference TRBV5-4 and TRBJ2-6 for the parts outside the CDR3, the full variable domain is ETGVTQSPTHLIKTRGQQVTLRCSSQSGHNTVSWYQQALGQGPQFIFQYYREEENGRGNFPPRFSGLQFPNYSSELNVNALELDDSALYLCASSLGTGNEGANVLTFGAGSRLTVL.

The gene calls are TRBV5-1 and TRBJ2-3; D unresolved. From germline, CDR1 is SGHRS and CDR2 YFSETQ. The CDR3 is made up of 14 amino acids. Trimming took off 4 bases at V and 0 bases at J, with 9 bases between the two ends. The CDR3 DNA is TGCGCCAGCAGCCTGGACCCTAGCACAGATACGCAGTATTTT. This translates into CASSLDPSTDTQYF.

The V and J genes are TRBV6-5 and TRBJ1-4, with TRBD1 identical over 7 bases. This CDR3 has 13 amino acids. V gave up 5 bases and J gave up 11 bases; unmatched junction bases: 8. Germline loops: CDR1 MNHEY, CDR2 SVGAGI. This CDR3 is CASSNRDRSKLFF. CDR3 in DNA: TGTGCCAGCAGTAACCGGGACAGATCCAAACTGTTTTTT.

This chain joins TRBV25-1 and TRBJ2-7, with no clear D. Germline V CDR1 and CDR2: MGHDK, SYGVNS. The CDR3 extends over 12 amino acids. V lost 3 bases and J 4 bases, leaving 7 bases between the germline ends. The CDR3 is CASSDKGYEQYF. The CDR3 bases are TGTGCCAGCAGTGATAAAGGTTACGAGCAGTACTTC.

Turning to this clone: Other DNA sequences in the same sample also yield this CDR3. The chain combines TRBV18 with TRBJ2-7; a weak D match, TRBD2 (5 bases). The V end lost 2 bases, the J end lost 4 bases, and 15 bases lay between the germline ends. There are 15 residues in the CDR3. The germline V gene encodes CDR1 KGHSH and CDR2 LQKENI. The CDR3 DNA sequence: TGTGCCAGCTCACCAGGGCCGGGGTTGAGGTACGAGCAGTACTTC. Amino acid sequence: CASSPGPGLRYEQYF.

This chain uses TRBV11-2 with TRBJ1-1; D perhaps matches TRBD1 (6 bases). The germline V gene has CDR1 SGHAT and CDR2 FQNNGV. V lost 5 bases to trimming and J lost 6 bases, with 16 bases between them. This CDR3 region has 14 residues. DNA of the CDR3: TGTGCCAGCAGCCTAGGGGGAGATCGGGCTGAAGCTTTCTTT. Protein sequence: CASSLGGDRAEAFF.

Here the CDR3 reads CASSPAGTANEKLFF. As DNA, the CDR3 is TGTGCCAGCAGCCCGGCCGGGACGGCAAATGAAAAACTGTTTTTT. The chain links TRBV5-6 to TRBJ1-4; D is perhaps TRBD1 (5 bases). V was shortened by 4 bases and J by 5 bases, with 15 bases between the two germline ends. Germline lookup yields CDR1 SGHDT and CDR2 YYEEEE. The CDR3 sequence is 15 residues long.

The chain combines TRBV4-1 with TRBJ2-7, with D perhaps TRBD1 (5 bases). The CDR3 covers 17 residues. Germline V CDR1 and CDR2: MGHRA, YSYEKL. CDR3 DNA sequence: TGCGCCAGCAGCCACCGCCCACGGAGTACAGGTTCCTCCGAGCAGTACGTC. Its translation is CASSHRPRSTGSSEQYV.

This clone was seen only once. This chain uses TRBV5-1 with TRBJ2-5; 7 bases map to TRBD1. Germline assignment: CDR1 SGHRS and CDR2 YFSETQ. V lost 3 bases to trimming and J lost 5 bases; unmatched junction nucleotides: 7. This CDR3 contains 14 residues. In nucleotides, the CDR3 is TGCGCCAGCAGCTCCGGACAGGTTCGGGAGACCCAGTACTTC. It translates to CASSSGQVRETQYF. The full variable domain, with the rest looked up from reference TRBV5-1 and TRBJ2-5, is KAGVTQTPRYLIKTRGQQVTLSCSPISGHRSVSWYQQTPGQGLQFLFEYFSETQRNKGNFPGRFSGRQFSNSRSEMNVSTLELGDSALYLCASSSGQVRETQYFGPGTRLLVL.

This clone has a single count. Other DNA sequences within the sample encode an identical CDR3. V is TRBV5-1 and J is TRBJ2-2, with TRBD1 matching over 10 bases. This CDR3 region has 15 residues. The V gene end was trimmed by 7 bases and the J gene end by 0 bases; junction bases not matched to a gene: 3. Looked up from germline, CDR1 is SGHRS and CDR2 is YFSETQ. The CDR3 sequence: CASSGTGANTGELFF. As DNA, the CDR3 is TGCGCCAGCTCGGGGACAGGGGCGAACACCGGGGAGCTGTTTTTT. Together with reference TRBV5-1 and TRBJ2-2, the CDR3 gives the full variable domain: KAGVTQTPRYLIKTRGQQVTLSCSPISGHRSVSWYQQTPGQGLQFLFEYFSETQRNKGNFPGRFSGRQFSNSRSEMNVSTLELGDSALYLCASSGTGANTGELFFGEGSRLTVL.

This clone was detected only once. This chain connects TRBV13 to TRBJ2-1; TRBD1 aligns across 9 bases. The V and J ends lost 1 base and 8 bases, in that order; junction bases with no gene match: 3. Looked up from germline, CDR1 is PRHDT and CDR2 is FYEKMQ (reference sequence). The CDR3 contains 14 residues. In DNA form, the CDR3 reads TGTGCCAGCAGCTTAGCACAGGGGGCATATGAGCAGTTCTTC. Its translation is CASSLAQGAYEQFF.

This chain uses TRBV28 with TRBJ1-2; 7 bases line up with TRBD1. The germline CDR1 and CDR2 sequences are MDHEN and SYDVKM. This CDR3 is 13 amino acids long. The V segment lost 10 bases and the J segment 6 bases; nucleotides outside the gene matches: 11. CDR3 nucleotides: TGTGCCATCGAACAGGGGACTTTGGATGGCTACACCTTC. It translates to CAIEQGTLDGYTF.

This chain connects TRBV6-1 to TRBJ1-1; TRBD1 aligns across 8 bases. The CDR3 length is 14 residues. Looked up from germline, CDR1 is MNHNS and CDR2 is SASEGT. V shed 4 bases and J 0 bases; nucleotides not matched to a gene: 1. CDR3 nucleotides: TGTGCCAGCAGTGGGACAGGGCTGAACACTGAAGCTTTCTTT. Amino acids: CASSGTGLNTEAFF.